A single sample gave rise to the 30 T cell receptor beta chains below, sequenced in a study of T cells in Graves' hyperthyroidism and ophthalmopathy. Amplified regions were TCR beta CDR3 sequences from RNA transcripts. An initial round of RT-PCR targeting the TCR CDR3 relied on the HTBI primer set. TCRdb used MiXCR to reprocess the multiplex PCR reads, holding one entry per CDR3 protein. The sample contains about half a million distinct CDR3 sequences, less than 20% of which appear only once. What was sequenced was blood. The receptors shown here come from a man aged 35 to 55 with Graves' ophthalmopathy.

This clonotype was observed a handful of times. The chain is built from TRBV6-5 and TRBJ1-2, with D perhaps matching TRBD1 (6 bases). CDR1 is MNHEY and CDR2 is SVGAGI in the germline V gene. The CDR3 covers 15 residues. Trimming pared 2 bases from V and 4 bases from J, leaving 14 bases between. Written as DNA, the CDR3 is TGTGCCAGCAGTTACCACAGGGTCGATGGCTATGGCTACACCTTC. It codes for CASSYHRVDGYGYTF.

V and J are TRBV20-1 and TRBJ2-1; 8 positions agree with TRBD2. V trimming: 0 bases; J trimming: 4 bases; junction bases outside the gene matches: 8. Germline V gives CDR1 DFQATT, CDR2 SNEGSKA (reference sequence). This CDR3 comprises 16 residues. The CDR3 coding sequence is TGCAGTGCTAGAGATCTTCCCGCGGGAGGATACAATGAGCAGTTCTTC. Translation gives CSARDLPAGGYNEQFF.

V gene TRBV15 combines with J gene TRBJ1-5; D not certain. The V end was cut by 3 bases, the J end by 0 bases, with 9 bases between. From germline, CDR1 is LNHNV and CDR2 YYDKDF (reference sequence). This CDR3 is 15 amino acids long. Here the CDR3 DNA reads TGTGCCACCAGCAGGGAGGAGTATAGCAATCAGCCCCAGCATTTT. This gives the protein CATSREEYSNQPQHF.

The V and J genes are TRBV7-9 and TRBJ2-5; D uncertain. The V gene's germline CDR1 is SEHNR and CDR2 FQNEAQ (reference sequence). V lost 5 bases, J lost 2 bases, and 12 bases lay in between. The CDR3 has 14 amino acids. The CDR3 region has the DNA TGTGCCAGCAGCCCGGGTGGTCAGCAAGAGACCCAGTACTTC. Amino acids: CASSPGGQQETQYF.

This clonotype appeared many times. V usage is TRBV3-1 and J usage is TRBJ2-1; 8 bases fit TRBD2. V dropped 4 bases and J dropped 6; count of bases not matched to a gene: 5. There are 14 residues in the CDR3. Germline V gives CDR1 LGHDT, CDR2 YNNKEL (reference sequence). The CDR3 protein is CASSLAGGINEQFF. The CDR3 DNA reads TGTGCCAGCAGCCTCGCGGGGGGCATCAATGAGCAGTTCTTC.

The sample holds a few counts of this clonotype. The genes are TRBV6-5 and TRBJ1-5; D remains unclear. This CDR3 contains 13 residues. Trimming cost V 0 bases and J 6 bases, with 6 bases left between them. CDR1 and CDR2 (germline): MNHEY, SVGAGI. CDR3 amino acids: CASSYSRAQPQHF. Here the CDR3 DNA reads TGTGCCAGCAGTTACTCTCGGGCTCAGCCCCAGCATTTT.

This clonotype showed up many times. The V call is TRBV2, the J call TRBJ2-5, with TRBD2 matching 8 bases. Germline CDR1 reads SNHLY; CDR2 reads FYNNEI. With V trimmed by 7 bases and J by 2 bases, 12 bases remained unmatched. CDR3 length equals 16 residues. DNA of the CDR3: TGTGCCAGCAATTCTCTACCGGGAGGGGAGCAAGAGACCCAGTACTTC. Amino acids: CASNSLPGGEQETQYF.

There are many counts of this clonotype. DNA for the CDR3: TGCAGTGCTCACGGGACTAGCGGGAGGCGGAGGAGGAATGAGCAGTTCTTC. Translation gives CSAHGTSGRRRRNEQFF. This chain uses TRBV20-1 with TRBJ2-1; 15 bases match TRBD2. The germline CDR1 and CDR2 sequences are DFQATT and SNEGSKA (reference sequence). The ends lost 5 bases at V and 7 bases at J; junction bases unmatched: 12. This CDR3 has 17 amino acids.

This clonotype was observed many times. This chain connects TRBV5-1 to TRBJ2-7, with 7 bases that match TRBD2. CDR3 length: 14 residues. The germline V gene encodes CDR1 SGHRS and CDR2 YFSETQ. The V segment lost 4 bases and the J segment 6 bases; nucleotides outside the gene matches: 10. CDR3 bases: TGCGCCAGCAGCAATCACGGGAGGTCTGCCGAGCAGTACTTC. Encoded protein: CASSNHGRSAEQYF.

CDR3 sequence reads: CSALAAYEQYF. The CDR3, as DNA: TGCAGTGCTCTAGCGGCCTACGAGCAGTACTTC. The J gene is TRBJ2-7, the V gene TRBV20-1; 7 nucleotides align to TRBD2. Germline CDR1 is DFQATT and CDR2 is SNEGSKA (reference sequence). V lost 5 bases to trimming and J lost 2 bases; unmatched junction nucleotides: 0. The CDR3 runs 11 residues.

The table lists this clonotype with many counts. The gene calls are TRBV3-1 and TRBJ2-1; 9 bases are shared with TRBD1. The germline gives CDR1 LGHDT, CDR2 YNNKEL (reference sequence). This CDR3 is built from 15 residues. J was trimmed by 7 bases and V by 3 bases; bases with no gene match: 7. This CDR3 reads CASSQWDRDSNEQFF. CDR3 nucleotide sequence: TGTGCCAGCAGCCAGTGGGACAGGGACTCGAATGAGCAGTTCTTC.

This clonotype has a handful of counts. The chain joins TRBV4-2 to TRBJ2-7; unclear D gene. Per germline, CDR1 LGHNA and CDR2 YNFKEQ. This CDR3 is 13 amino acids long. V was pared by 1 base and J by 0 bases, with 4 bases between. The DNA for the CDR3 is TGTGCCAGCAGCCAAGCTAGCTCCTACGAGCAGTACTTC. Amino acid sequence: CASSQASSYEQYF.

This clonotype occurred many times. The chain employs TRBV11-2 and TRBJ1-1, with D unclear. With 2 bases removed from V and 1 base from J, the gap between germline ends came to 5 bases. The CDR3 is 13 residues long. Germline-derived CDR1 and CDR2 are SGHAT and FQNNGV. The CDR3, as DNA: TGTGCCAGCAGCTTACAGACGAACACTGAAGCTTTCTTT. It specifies CASSLQTNTEAFF.

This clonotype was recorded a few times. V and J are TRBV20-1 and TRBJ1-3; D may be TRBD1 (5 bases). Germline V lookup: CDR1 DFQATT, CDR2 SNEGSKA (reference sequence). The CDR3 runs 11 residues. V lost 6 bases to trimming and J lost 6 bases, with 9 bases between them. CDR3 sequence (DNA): TGCAGTGCCAGGGTGGAAAACACCATATATTTT. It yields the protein CSARVENTIYF.

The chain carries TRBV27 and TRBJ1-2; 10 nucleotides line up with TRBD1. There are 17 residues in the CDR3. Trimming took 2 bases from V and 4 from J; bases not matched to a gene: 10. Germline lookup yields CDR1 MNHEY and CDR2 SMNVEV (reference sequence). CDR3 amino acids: CASSLDFAGTGVYGYTF. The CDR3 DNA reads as TGTGCCAGCAGTTTAGACTTCGCCGGGACAGGGGTCTATGGCTACACCTTC.

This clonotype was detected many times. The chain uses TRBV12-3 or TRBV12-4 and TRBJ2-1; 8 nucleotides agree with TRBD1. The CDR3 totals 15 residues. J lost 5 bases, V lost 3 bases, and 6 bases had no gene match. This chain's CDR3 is CASSFMQGAHNEQFF. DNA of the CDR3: TGTGCCAGCAGTTTTATGCAGGGGGCGCACAATGAGCAGTTCTTC.

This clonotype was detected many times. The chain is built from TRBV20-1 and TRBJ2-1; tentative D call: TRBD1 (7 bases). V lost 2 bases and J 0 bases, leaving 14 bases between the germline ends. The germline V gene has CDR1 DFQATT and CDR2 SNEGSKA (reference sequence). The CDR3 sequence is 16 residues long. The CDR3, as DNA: TGCAGTGCTAGACCCGCAGGGGGGAGCTCCTACAATGAGCAGTTCTTC. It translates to CSARPAGGSSYNEQFF.

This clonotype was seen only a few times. The CDR3 coding sequence is TGCGCCAGCAGCGCCTTAGGGTTCGAGCAGTACTTC. Its translation: CASSALGFEQYF. V gene TRBV4-1 combines with J gene TRBJ2-7; no reliable D call. The germline V gene encodes CDR1 MGHRA and CDR2 YSYEKL. This CDR3 spans 12 amino acids. Trimming took off 5 bases at V and 6 bases at J, with 11 bases between the two ends.

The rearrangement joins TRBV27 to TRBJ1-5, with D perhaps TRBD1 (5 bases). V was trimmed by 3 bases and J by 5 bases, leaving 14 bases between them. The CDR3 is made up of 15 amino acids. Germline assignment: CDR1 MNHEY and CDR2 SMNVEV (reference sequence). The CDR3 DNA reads TGTGCCAGCAGTTTGTTTGGGGGAGGGGATCAGCCCCAGCATTTT. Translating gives CASSLFGGGDQPQHF.

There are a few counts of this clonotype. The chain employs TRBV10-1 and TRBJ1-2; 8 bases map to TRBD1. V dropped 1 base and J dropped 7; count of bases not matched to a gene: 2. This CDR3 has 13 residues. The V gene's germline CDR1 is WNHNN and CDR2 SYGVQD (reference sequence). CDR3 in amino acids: CASSEWTGSGYTF. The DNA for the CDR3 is TGCGCCAGCAGTGAGTGGACAGGGTCTGGCTACACCTTC.

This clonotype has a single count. CDR3 nucleotides: TGTGCCAGCAGCTCAGGGTTCCGCTACACCTTC. The encoded protein is CASSSGFRYTF. V usage is TRBV6-2 or TRBV6-3 and J usage is TRBJ1-2; D is possibly TRBD1 (5 bases). This CDR3 has 11 amino acids. The germline V gene encodes CDR1 MNHEY and CDR2 SVGEGT. Trimming took 6 bases from V and 9 from J, leaving 11 bases between them.

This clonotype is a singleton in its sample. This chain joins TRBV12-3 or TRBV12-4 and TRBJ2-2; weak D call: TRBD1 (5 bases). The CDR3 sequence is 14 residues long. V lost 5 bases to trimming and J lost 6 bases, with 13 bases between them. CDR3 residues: CASSPQGNAGELFF. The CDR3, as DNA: TGTGCCAGCAGTCCGCAGGGTAACGCCGGGGAGCTGTTTTTT.

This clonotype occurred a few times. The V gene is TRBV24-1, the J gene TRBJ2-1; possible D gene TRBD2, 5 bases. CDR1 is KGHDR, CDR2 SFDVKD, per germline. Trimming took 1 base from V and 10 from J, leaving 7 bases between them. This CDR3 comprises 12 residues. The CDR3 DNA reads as TGTGCCACCAGTGATTTTGGCGGGGAGCAGTTCTTC. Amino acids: CATSDFGGEQFF.

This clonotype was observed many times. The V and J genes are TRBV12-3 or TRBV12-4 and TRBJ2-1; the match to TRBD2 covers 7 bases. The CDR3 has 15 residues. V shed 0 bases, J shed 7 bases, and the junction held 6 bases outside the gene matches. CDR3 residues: CASSLAAGVRNEQFF. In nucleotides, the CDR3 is TGTGCCAGCAGTTTAGCGGCGGGAGTAAGGAATGAGCAGTTCTTC.

DNA for the CDR3: TGTGCCAGCAGCCACAGCAGGCCGATCCTGTTCTTC. Residues: CASSHSRPILFF. The chain employs TRBV3-1 and TRBJ2-1; the D is unclear. Germline lookup yields CDR1 LGHDT and CDR2 YNNKEL (reference sequence). This CDR3 is built from 12 residues. Between the trimmed V and J ends, which lost 3 bases and 15 bases, there was a span of 15 bases.

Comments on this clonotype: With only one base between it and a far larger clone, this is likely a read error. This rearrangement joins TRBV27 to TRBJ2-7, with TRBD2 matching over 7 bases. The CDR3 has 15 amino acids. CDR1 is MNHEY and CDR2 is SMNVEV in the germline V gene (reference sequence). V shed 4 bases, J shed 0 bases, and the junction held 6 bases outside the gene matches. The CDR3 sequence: CASSSTSRSSYEQYF. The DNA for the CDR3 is TGTGCCAGCAGTTCGACTAGCAGGAGCTCCTACGAGCAGTACTTC.

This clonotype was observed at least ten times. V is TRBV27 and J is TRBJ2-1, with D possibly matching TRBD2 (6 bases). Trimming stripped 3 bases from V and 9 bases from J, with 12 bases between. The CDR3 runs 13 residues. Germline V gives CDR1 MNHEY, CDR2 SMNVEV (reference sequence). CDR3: CASSLGLASEQFF. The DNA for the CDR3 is TGTGCCAGCAGTTTGGGGCTAGCGAGTGAGCAGTTCTTC.

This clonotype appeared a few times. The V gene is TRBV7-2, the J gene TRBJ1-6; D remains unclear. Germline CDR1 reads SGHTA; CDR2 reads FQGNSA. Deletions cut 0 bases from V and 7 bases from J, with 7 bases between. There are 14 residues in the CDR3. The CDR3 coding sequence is TGTGCCAGCAGCTTAGCGTTAGGAAATTCACCCCTCCACTTT. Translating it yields CASSLALGNSPLHF. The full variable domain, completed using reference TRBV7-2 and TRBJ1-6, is GAGVSQSPSNKVTEKGKDVELRCDPISGHTALYWYRQSLGQGLEFLIYFQGNSAPDKSGLPSDRFSAERTGGSVSTLTIQRTQQEDSAVYLCASSLALGNSPLHFGNGTRLTVT.

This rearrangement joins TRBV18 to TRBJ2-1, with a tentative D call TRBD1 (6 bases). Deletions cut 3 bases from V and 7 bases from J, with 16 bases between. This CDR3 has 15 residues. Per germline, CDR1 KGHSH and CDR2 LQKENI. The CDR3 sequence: CASSPLQGIRNEQFF. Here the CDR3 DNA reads TGTGCCAGCTCACCGTTACAGGGTATACGAAATGAGCAGTTCTTC.

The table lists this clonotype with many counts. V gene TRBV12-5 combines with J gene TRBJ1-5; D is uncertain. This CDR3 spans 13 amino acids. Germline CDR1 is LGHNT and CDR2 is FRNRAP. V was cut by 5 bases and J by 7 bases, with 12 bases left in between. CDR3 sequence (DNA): TGTGCTAGTGGTCCCCCGGTAGGCCAGCCCCAGCATTTT. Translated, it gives CASGPPVGQPQHF.